The 14 T cell receptor beta chains below come from one sample, sequenced in a study of early T cells in non-severe SARS-CoV-2 infection. TCRdb re-derived calls from the 5' RACE reads in MiXCR, one entry per CDR3 protein. Among about 120,000 distinct CDR3 sequences listed, around 12% were seen once. Sequenced here: whole blood, sampled at baseline. These receptors all come from an adult who was a healthcare worker with PCR-confirmed SARS-CoV-2 infection or an uninfected control (not recorded which).

This clonotype was picked up a small number of times. The chain employs TRBV12-3 or TRBV12-4 and TRBJ2-7, with 9 bases fitting TRBD1. Germline trimming cut 2 bases from V and 9 bases from J; bases unmatched to any gene: 14. The CDR3 has 16 residues. Written as DNA, the CDR3 is TGTGCCAGCAGTTTAACCCCGGGACAGGGAGGAGCAGTGCAGTACTTC. This sequence encodes CASSLTPGQGGAVQYF.

The V call is TRBV7-2, the J call TRBJ2-4, with 8 bases identical to TRBD2. The junction had 3 bases not matched to a gene; V was cut back by 5 bases and J by 3 bases. The CDR3 loop spans 14 amino acids. Germline V gene data show CDR1 as SGHTA and CDR2 as FQGNSA. The DNA of the CDR3 is TGTGCCAGCAGCACAAGCGGGAGCAAAAACATTCAGTACTTC. It codes for CASSTSGSKNIQYF.

This chain uses TRBV11-2 with TRBJ1-6; tentatively, D is TRBD1 (6 bases). Germline V gene sequence: CDR1 SGHAT, CDR2 FQNNGV. Trimming removed 4 bases from V and 3 bases from J, with 7 bases in between. This CDR3 is built from 14 residues. The CDR3 coding sequence is TGTGCCAGCAGCTACAGGGTCTATAATTCACCCCTCCACTTT. Its translation is CASSYRVYNSPLHF.

This clonotype showed up just a few times. V usage is TRBV7-9 and J usage is TRBJ2-5; TRBD2 might be the D (7 bases). V was clipped by 5 bases and J by 4 bases, with 14 bases between them. The CDR3 sequence is 14 residues long. Germline lookup yields CDR1 SEHNR and CDR2 FQNEAQ (reference sequence). The CDR3 loop reads CASSPRGAGETQYF. DNA for the CDR3: TGTGCCAGCAGCCCTCGGGGGGCTGGAGAGACCCAGTACTTC.

This clonotype was counted between two and nine times. The chain carries TRBV5-1 and TRBJ2-4; D perhaps matches TRBD1 (6 bases). The CDR3 consists of 15 residues. Trimming took off 4 bases at V and 8 bases at J, with 19 bases between the two ends. Germline lookup yields CDR1 SGHRS and CDR2 YFSETQ. The CDR3: CASSQLTTGEDIQYF. The CDR3, as DNA: TGCGCCAGCAGCCAACTTACGACAGGCGAGGACATTCAGTACTTC.

The CDR3, as DNA: TGTGCCAGCAACCTCCGGGGACTACGCAGCACCGGGGAGCTGTTTTTT. This codes for CASNLRGLRSTGELFF. The V gene is TRBV2, the J gene TRBJ2-2; the match to TRBD2 covers 7 bases. CDR1 is SNHLY, CDR2 FYNNEI, per germline. The CDR3 has 16 residues. V was clipped by 7 bases and J by 4 bases; unmatched bases: 12.

CDR3 sequence reads: CASSLDRRTGELFF. The CDR3 DNA is TGTGCCAGCAGTTTAGACAGGAGGACCGGGGAGCTGTTTTTT. The V call is TRBV12-3 or TRBV12-4, the J call TRBJ2-2; tentatively, D is TRBD1 or TRBD2 (5 bases each). The CDR3 covers 14 residues. Trimming took 1 base from V and 5 from J, leaving 8 bases between them.

This clonotype has a handful of counts. The chain uses TRBV12-3 or TRBV12-4 and TRBJ2-3; TRBD2 matches at 8 bases. V shed 3 bases, J shed 7 bases, and the junction held 9 bases outside the gene matches. The CDR3 length is 15 residues. The DNA for the CDR3 is TGTGCCAGCAGTTTGTTACTAGCGGAGGGAAATACGCAGTATTTT. Translation: CASSLLLAEGNTQYF.

The chain uses TRBV6-1 and TRBJ1-2; D not resolved. Between the trimmed V and J ends, which lost 4 bases and 2 bases, there was a span of 8 bases. Per germline, CDR1 MNHNS and CDR2 SASEGT. The CDR3 covers 13 residues. CDR3 bases: TGTGCCAGCAGTGTTCTGGGGAACTATGGCTACACCTTC. Residues: CASSVLGNYGYTF.

This clonotype was found a few times. The chain combines TRBV25-1 with TRBJ1-2; TRBD1 aligns across 9 bases. Germline trimming cut 2 bases from V and 4 bases from J; bases unmatched to any gene: 5. Germline CDR1 and CDR2: MGHDK and SYGVNS. This CDR3 comprises 15 residues. The CDR3 is CASSEGQGSAYGYTF. CDR3 DNA: TGTGCCAGCAGTGAAGGACAGGGGAGCGCCTATGGCTACACCTTC.

The sample holds many counts of this clonotype. This chain connects TRBV5-1 to TRBJ1-2; no clear D. Germline V gene sequence: CDR1 SGHRS, CDR2 YFSETQ. This CDR3 has 14 residues. Trimming stripped 4 bases from V and 4 bases from J, with 14 bases between. In DNA, the CDR3 is TGCGCCAGCAGCCCCAAGACCGGGCGCTATGGCTACACCTTC. Protein product: CASSPKTGRYGYTF.

This clonotype came up a few times. The chain combines TRBV7-2 with TRBJ1-2; D unresolved. The CDR3 totals 12 residues. CDR1 and CDR2 (germline): SGHTA, FQGNSA. V dropped 5 bases and J dropped 7 bases, with 11 bases sitting between them. As DNA, the CDR3 is TGTGCCAGCAGCCATCCCCGGGGTGGCTACACCTTC. Its protein is CASSHPRGGYTF.

This clonotype has a handful of counts. The V call is TRBV5-1, the J call TRBJ2-1; 9 bases match TRBD2. The CDR3 extends over 15 amino acids. Trimming removed 0 bases from V and 10 bases from J; junction bases left unmatched: 8. Germline CDR1 reads SGHRS; CDR2 reads YFSETQ. The CDR3 coding sequence is TGCGCCAGCAGCTTGGATCCAGGACTAGCGCAAGAGCAGTTCTTC. It yields the protein CASSLDPGLAQEQFF.

This clonotype has ten or more counts. The chain is built from TRBV6-1 and TRBJ2-1; D possibly corresponds to TRBD2 (7 bases). CDR1 MNHNS and CDR2 SASEGT come from the germline V gene. Between the trimmed V and J ends, which lost 6 bases and 4 bases, there was a span of 25 bases. The CDR3 runs to 18 residues. CDR3 coding DNA: TGTGCCAGCAGGAGCGGGATCATAACAGGGCTAGGGTACAATGAGCAGTTCTTC. The encoded protein is CASRSGIITGLGYNEQFF.